Following are 14 T cell receptor beta chains from one sample sequenced in a study of cytomegalovirus exposure and HLA in healthy donors. In the PCR, 60 Vbeta and 13 Jbeta primers were used. TCRdb keeps only in-frame clones here, not all; method: immunoSEQ multiplex PCR. This table holds approximately 86,000 clones, 85% found once. The sequenced sample consisted of PBMCs. The receptors stem from a man aged 40-55 years in good health and CMV-seropositive.

This clone came up a few times. As DNA, the CDR3 is TGTGCCAGCAGTCCGGGACAGGGTAGGAGGGCGGCGGATACGCAGTATTTT. This sequence encodes CASSPGQGRRAADTQYF. V and J are TRBV5-6 and TRBJ2-3, with 9 bases fitting TRBD1. With V trimmed by 5 bases and J by 6 bases, 16 bases remained unmatched. CDR3 length: 17 amino acids. Germline assignment: CDR1 SGHDT and CDR2 YYEEEE.

The chain carries TRBV19 and TRBJ1-5; 8 positions agree with TRBD1. The CDR3 has 13 residues. Germline values: CDR1 LNHDA, CDR2 SQIVND (reference sequence). The V and J ends lost 6 bases and 5 bases, in that order; junction bases with no gene match: 3. The CDR3 is CASRQTGDQPQHF. CDR3 DNA sequence: TGTGCCAGTAGGCAGACAGGGGATCAGCCCCAGCATTTT.

The rearrangement links TRBV6-1 to TRBJ2-2; 7 bases are a match to TRBD2. The CDR3 sequence is 15 residues long. The V gene's germline CDR1 is MNHNS and CDR2 SASEGT. Unmatched junction bases numbered 9, after V lost 5 bases and J lost 6 bases. CDR3 protein: CASSRTSAYAGELFF. Written as DNA, the CDR3 is TGTGCCAGCAGTCGCACTAGCGCATACGCCGGGGAGCTGTTTTTT.

V and J are TRBV7-9 and TRBJ2-7; 10 bases are shared with TRBD2. This CDR3 spans 13 amino acids. Trimming removed 8 bases from V and 4 bases from J; junction bases left unmatched: 5. Germline V gene data show CDR1 as SEHNR and CDR2 as FQNEAQ (reference sequence). CDR3 protein: CASEASGSYEQYF. In DNA form, the CDR3 reads TGTGCCAGCGAGGCTAGCGGGAGTTACGAGCAGTACTTC.

V usage is TRBV18 and J usage is TRBJ1-1, with a weak D call TRBD1 (5 bases). The CDR3 is made up of 15 amino acids. CDR1 is KGHSH, CDR2 LQKENI, per germline. The V gene lost 3 bases and the J gene lost 0 bases, with 11 bases spanning the gap. CDR3 bases: TGTGCCAGCTCACCCAATACAGGAGTGAACACTGAAGCTTTCTTT. Encoded protein: CASSPNTGVNTEAFF.

This clone occurred a few times. This chain connects TRBV19 to TRBJ2-1; D is possibly TRBD1 (7 bases). From germline, CDR1 is LNHDA and CDR2 SQIVND (reference sequence). There are 16 residues in the CDR3. Trimming stripped 1 base from V and 8 bases from J, with 18 bases between. CDR3 DNA: TGTGCCAGTAGTATAGCTGCAGGGGGGACGAGCGATGAGCAGTTCTTC. Its protein product is CASSIAAGGTSDEQFF.

The chain carries TRBV7-8 and TRBJ2-3; 10 positions match TRBD2. Germline V gives CDR1 SGHVS, CDR2 FQNEAQ. CDR3 length: 16 residues. With V trimmed by 5 bases and J by 0 bases, 5 bases remained unmatched. Here the CDR3 DNA reads TGTGCCAGCAGCGCTAGCGGGAGTAGGAGCACAGATACGCAGTATTTT. Translated: CASSASGSRSTDTQYF. The full variable domain, in which reference TRBV7-8 and TRBJ2-3 provide the parts outside the CDR3, is GAGVSQSPRYKVAKRGQDVALRCDPISGHVSLFWYQQALGQGPEFLTYFQNEAQLDKSGLPSDRFFAERPEGSVSTLKIQRTQQEDSAVYLCASSASGSRSTDTQYFGPGTRLTVL.

The chain is built from TRBV9 and TRBJ1-6; 7 nucleotides align to TRBD1. Trimming at V came to 0 bases and at J to 6 bases, leaving 6 bases not matched to a gene. CDR3 length: 16 amino acids. Germline-derived CDR1 and CDR2 are SGDLS and YYNGEE. The DNA of the CDR3 is TGTGCCAGCAGCGTAGAGGTGACAGGGCTTAATTCACCCCTCCACTTT. Its protein is CASSVEVTGLNSPLHF.

The gene calls are TRBV2 and TRBJ2-5; 8 nucleotides align to TRBD2. Near its end, the DNA agrees better with TRBJ2-7, so the J call may be wrong. Germline V CDR1 and CDR2: SNHLY, FYNNEI. The CDR3 totals 13 residues. The CDR3 region is CASNGAGGYEQYF. The CDR3 DNA reads TGTGCCAGCAACGGGGCGGGGGGCTACGAGCAGTACTTC.

J is TRBJ2-1 and V is TRBV5-1; the D gene is possibly TRBD1 (7 bases). The CDR3 has 18 residues. The ends were cut back, 4 bases at V and 2 bases at J, with 22 bases in the middle. Germline CDR1 reads SGHRS; CDR2 reads YFSETQ. For the CDR3, the DNA is TGCGCCAGCAGCACCGGCGGGGATAGGGGGCAGGCCTACAATGAGCAGTTCTTC. This gives the protein CASSTGGDRGQAYNEQFF.

The chain links TRBV29-1 to TRBJ2-2, with 7 nucleotides matching TRBD1. The CDR3 extends over 12 amino acids. In germline, CDR1 is SQVTM, CDR2 ANQGSEA. DNA of the CDR3: TGCAGTGGTGGACAGGCGACCGGGGAGCTGTTTTTT. Translated, it gives CSGGQATGELFF.

This chain links TRBV19 with TRBJ2-7; 10 positions agree with TRBD1. Germline assignment: CDR1 LNHDA and CDR2 SQIVND (reference sequence). V was pared by 6 bases and J by 6 bases, with 8 bases of the junction left unmatched. The CDR3 is 14 residues long. The CDR3 spells CASSSGTGAFEQYF. In DNA, the CDR3 is TGTGCCAGTAGCTCCGGGACAGGGGCATTCGAGCAGTACTTC.

The rearrangement joins TRBV29-1 to TRBJ2-5; no definite D call. In germline, CDR1 is SQVTM, CDR2 ANQGSEA. The CDR3 covers 12 residues. The V and J ends lost 2 bases and 2 bases respectively, with 6 bases between them. CDR3 DNA sequence: TGCAGCGTTGAACACATACAAGAGACCCAGTACTTC. This encodes CSVEHIQETQYF. Full variable domain (outside the CDR3, taken from reference TRBV29-1 and TRBJ2-5): SAVISQKPSRDICQRGTSLTIQCQVDSQVTMMFWYRQQPGQSLTLIATANQGSEATYESGFVIDKFPISRPNLTFSTLTVSNMSPEDSSIYLCSVEHIQETQYFGPGTRLLVL.

The chain joins TRBV5-1 to TRBJ2-1; D is uncertain. The CDR3 runs to 13 residues. V dropped 3 bases and J dropped 7 bases, with 11 bases sitting between them. CDR1 and CDR2 from the germline V gene are SGHRS and YFSETQ. The CDR3 reads CASSSPLMNEQFF. CDR3 nucleotide sequence: TGCGCCAGCAGCTCCCCCCTAATGAATGAGCAGTTCTTC.